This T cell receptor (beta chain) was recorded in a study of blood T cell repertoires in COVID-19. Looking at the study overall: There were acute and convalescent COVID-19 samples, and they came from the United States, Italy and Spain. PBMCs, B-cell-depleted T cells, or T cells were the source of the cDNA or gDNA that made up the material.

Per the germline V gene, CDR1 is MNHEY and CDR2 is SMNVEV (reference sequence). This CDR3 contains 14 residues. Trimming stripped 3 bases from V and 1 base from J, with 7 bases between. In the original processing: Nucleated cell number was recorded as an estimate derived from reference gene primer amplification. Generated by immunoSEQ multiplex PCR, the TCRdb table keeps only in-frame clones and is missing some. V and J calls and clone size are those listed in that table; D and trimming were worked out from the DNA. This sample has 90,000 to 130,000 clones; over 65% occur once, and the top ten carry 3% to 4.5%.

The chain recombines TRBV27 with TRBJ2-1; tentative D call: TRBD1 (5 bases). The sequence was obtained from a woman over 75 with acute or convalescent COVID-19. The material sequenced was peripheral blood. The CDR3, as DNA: TGTGCCAGCAGTTTCCGACAGTCCTACAATGAGCAGTTCTTC. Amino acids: CASSFRQSYNEQFF.